These 25 T cell receptor beta chains were sequenced from one sample in a study of blood T cell repertoires in COVID-19. Measured with immunoSEQ multiplex PCR; TCRdb has only the in-frame clones, and not every one. The sample holds roughly 70,000 clones, 84% seen once. The specimen was peripheral blood. Source of these receptors: a woman aged 60 to 75 with acute or convalescent COVID-19.

The J gene is TRBJ1-1, the V gene TRBV3-1 (or the pseudogene TRBV3-2); perhaps TRBD1 as D (5 bases). V lost 0 bases and J lost 0, with 8 bases in between. CDR1 is LGHDT, CDR2 YNNKEL, per germline (reference sequence). This CDR3 has 15 amino acids. In nucleotides, the CDR3 is TGTGCCAGCAGCCAAGATCGGGGGGTGAACACTGAAGCTTTCTTT. Translated, it gives CASSQDRGVNTEAFF.

The chain joins TRBV10-3 to TRBJ2-7; TRBD1 aligns across 8 bases. Per the germline V gene, CDR1 is ENHRY and CDR2 is SYGVKD. This CDR3 contains 14 residues. V lost 6 bases and J lost 6; bases outside the gene matches: 10. In DNA, the CDR3 is TGTGCCATCAGGCCCGAGGTGACAGGGGCCGAGCAGTACTTC. This codes for CAIRPEVTGAEQYF.

This clone was observed a single time. The chain combines TRBV24-1 with TRBJ2-3; a possible D gene is TRBD1 (6 bases). Trimming removed 6 bases at V and 2 bases at J, with 17 bases between. The CDR3 sequence is 16 residues long. Germline V gene data show CDR1 as KGHDR and CDR2 as SFDVKD. The CDR3 region has the DNA TGTGCCACCAGTCCCGGGACATCTCATTCCACAGATACGCAGTATTTT. This encodes CATSPGTSHSTDTQYF.

This clone has a handful of counts. DNA of the CDR3: TGTGCCAGCAGTGAAGTCCTAGGGGCAATCTATGGCTACACCTTC. Amino acid sequence: CASSEVLGAIYGYTF. The J gene is TRBJ1-2, the V gene TRBV6-1; tentative D call: TRBD1 (5 bases). CDR1 is MNHNS and CDR2 is SASEGT in the germline V gene. V lost 1 base to trimming and J lost 4 bases, with 13 bases between them. This CDR3 has 15 residues.

The CDR3 bases are TGTGCCAGCAGTGTCTTAGCGGGGCTGAACACCGGGGAGCTGTTTTTT. As protein: CASSVLAGLNTGELFF. This chain links TRBV6-4 with TRBJ2-2; 8 nucleotides agree with TRBD2. Unmatched junction bases numbered 5, after V lost 4 bases and J lost 1 base. The germline V gene encodes CDR1 MRHNA and CDR2 SNTAGT. The CDR3 length is 16 residues.

This clone is labeled medium-sized (0.01 to 0.1%). The rearrangement uses TRBV4-1 and TRBJ2-3; the match to TRBD2 covers 12 bases. The CDR3 is made up of 17 amino acids. Germline V gene data show CDR1 as MGHRA and CDR2 as YSYEKL. With 4 bases clipped from V and 2 bases from J, the junction kept 7 bases outside the gene matches. The CDR3 sequence is CASSLDRTSGATDTQYF. CDR3 nucleotide sequence: TGCGCCAGCAGCCTTGATCGGACTAGCGGGGCCACAGATACGCAGTATTTT.

This clone was counted once. The V gene is TRBV19, the J gene TRBJ1-2; D unresolved. CDR3 length: 14 residues. Trimming shortened V by 6 bases and J by 5 bases, and 16 bases separated the two germline ends. Germline CDR1 reads LNHDA; CDR2 reads SQIVND (reference sequence). CDR3 loop: CASSNIRIGYGYTF. CDR3 nucleotide sequence: TGTGCCAGTAGCAATATCCGCATCGGGTATGGCTACACCTTC.

The chain links TRBV18 to TRBJ2-7, with 10 bases that match TRBD1. The trim removed 5 bases at V and 5 bases at J, leaving 9 bases unmatched. Germline lookup yields CDR1 KGHSH and CDR2 LQKENI. The CDR3 is 15 amino acids. The CDR3 protein is CASSAPTGGFNEQYF. In DNA, the CDR3 is TGTGCCAGCTCAGCCCCGACAGGGGGCTTCAACGAGCAGTACTTC.

The chain is built from TRBV5-1 and TRBJ1-1, with 7 nucleotides matching TRBD1. The CDR3 runs 16 residues. Germline CDR1 and CDR2: SGHRS and YFSETQ. Trimming took 3 bases from V and 4 from J; bases not matched to a gene: 12. In nucleotides, the CDR3 is TGCGCCAGCAGCTATAACTCCGGGACAGCCGGCACTGAAGCTTTCTTT. Translation: CASSYNSGTAGTEAFF.

This clone appeared a single time. This chain links TRBV9 with TRBJ2-6, with no clear D. V shed 0 bases and J shed 2 bases, with 12 bases lying between them. The length of the CDR3 is 17 residues. CDR1 and CDR2 (germline): SGDLS, YYNGEE. CDR3 region: CASSVERWVAGANVLTF. Written as DNA, the CDR3 is TGTGCCAGCAGCGTAGAGAGGTGGGTGGCTGGGGCCAACGTCCTGACTTTC. The full variable domain, with the rest looked up from reference TRBV9 and TRBJ2-6, is DSGVTQTPKHLITATGQRVTLRCSPRSGDLSVYWYQQSLDQGLQFLIQYYNGEERAKGNILERFSAQQFPDLHSELNLSSLELGDSALYFCASSVERWVAGANVLTFGAGSRLTVL.

CDR3 DNA sequence: TGTGCCAGCAGTTGGGCCTCGACAGGGCGATATGGCTACACCTTC. Its protein is CASSWASTGRYGYTF. The chain carries TRBV6-6 and TRBJ1-2, with 7 nucleotides matching TRBD1. V dropped 4 bases and J dropped 5; count of bases not matched to a gene: 10. Germline CDR1 and CDR2: MNHNY and SVGAGI (reference sequence). CDR3 length equals 15 residues.

This chain uses TRBV11-2 with TRBJ2-3; D perhaps matches TRBD1 (8 bases). V lost 4 bases, J lost 2 bases, and 22 bases lay in between. The CDR3 covers 18 residues. The germline V gene has CDR1 SGHAT and CDR2 FQNNGV. The CDR3 sequence: CASSSPQGASGYTDTQYF. The CDR3, as DNA: TGTGCCAGCAGCTCGCCTCAGGGGGCTAGCGGTTACACAGATACGCAGTATTTT.

This chain uses TRBV7-9 with TRBJ2-3; D unresolved. CDR3 size: 14 residues. Germline-derived CDR1 and CDR2 are SEHNR and FQNEAQ (reference sequence). The V gene lost 7 bases and the J gene lost 1 base, with 12 bases spanning the gap. The CDR3 protein is CASTPTQGTDTQYF. The CDR3 DNA follows: TGTGCCAGCACCCCCACGCAGGGCACAGATACGCAGTATTTT.

V and J are TRBV6-5 and TRBJ2-7; possible D gene TRBD2, 6 bases. The ends were cut back, 5 bases at V and 3 bases at J, with 14 bases in the middle. This CDR3 is 14 amino acids long. Per germline, CDR1 MNHEY and CDR2 SVGAGI. The CDR3 DNA follows: TGTGCCAGCAGTCCGACCGGGCGGGGCTACGAGCAGTACTTC. Translated, it gives CASSPTGRGYEQYF.

The rearrangement links TRBV6-6 to TRBJ1-6, with no clear D. The CDR3 spans 16 residues. V lost 3 bases and J 9 bases, leaving 18 bases between the germline ends. Germline-derived CDR1 and CDR2 are MNHNY and SVGAGI (reference sequence). The CDR3 here is CASSYPGLRKSSPLHF. The CDR3 DNA follows: TGTGCCAGCAGTTATCCCGGTCTGCGAAAAAGTTCACCCCTCCACTTT.

CDR3 nucleotides: TGTGCCACCAGTGATGCTACAGGGGGCCAAACTGAAGCTTTCTTT. Protein: CATSDATGGQTEAFF. The chain uses TRBV24-1 and TRBJ1-1; 9 nucleotides match TRBD1. J was trimmed by 5 bases and V by 3 bases; bases with no gene match: 6. CDR1 and CDR2 (germline): KGHDR, SFDVKD. This CDR3 has 15 amino acids.

V and J are TRBV5-1 and TRBJ2-7; D might be TRBD1 (6 bases). Trimming took 4 bases from V and 2 from J, leaving 10 bases between them. The V gene's germline CDR1 is SGHRS and CDR2 YFSETQ. The CDR3 contains 13 residues. The CDR3 loop is CASSRTETYEQYF. In DNA form, the CDR3 reads TGCGCCAGCAGCCGGACAGAAACCTACGAGCAGTACTTC.

Here the CDR3 reads CASSGTANTEAFF. The DNA for the CDR3 is TGTGCCAGCTCCGGGACAGCAAACACTGAAGCTTTCTTT. The chain links TRBV2 to TRBJ1-1, with 7 bases matching TRBD1. J gave up 2 bases and V 8 bases, and 5 bases lay outside the gene matches. The CDR3 runs to 13 residues. Germline CDR1 and CDR2: SNHLY and FYNNEI.

This clone has just one count. This chain links TRBV18 with TRBJ2-1; 10 positions match TRBD2. Per germline, CDR1 KGHSH and CDR2 LQKENI. The CDR3 runs 15 residues. After removal of 3 bases from V and 9 bases from J, the junction contained 8 bases not matched to a gene. In nucleotides, the CDR3 is TGTGCCAGCTCACCTACCAGCGGGGGGGCGGTTGAGCAGTTCTTC. It translates to CASSPTSGGAVEQFF.

The CDR3 region is CATSGGPLENTQYF. CDR3 sequence (DNA): TGTGCCACCAGTGGGGGCCCCCTCGAGAATACGCAGTATTTT. V is TRBV24-1 and J is TRBJ2-3; tentative D call: TRBD1 (5 bases). Per the germline V gene, CDR1 is KGHDR and CDR2 is SFDVKD. The CDR3 has 14 residues. With 5 bases removed from V and 7 bases from J, the gap between germline ends came to 15 bases.

The CDR3 loop is CASTRDRGRSGANVLTF. The CDR3 DNA reads TGTGCCAGCACCCGGGACAGGGGGCGTTCTGGGGCCAACGTCCTGACTTTC. The chain joins TRBV11-2 to TRBJ2-6; 12 bases are shared with TRBD1. CDR1 is SGHAT, CDR2 FQNNGV, per germline. V shed 7 bases, J shed 1 base, and the junction held 5 bases outside the gene matches. This CDR3 is built from 17 residues. The whole variable domain, remainder taken from reference TRBV11-2 and TRBJ2-6, is EAGVAQSPRYKIIEKRQSVAFWCNPISGHATLYWYQQILGQGPKLLIQFQNNGVVDDSQLPKDRFSAERLKGVDSTLKIQPAKLEDSAVYLCASTRDRGRSGANVLTFGAGSRLTVL.

This sequence joins TRBV18 and TRBJ1-4; 8 bases agree with TRBD1. V was pared by 6 bases and J by 6 bases, with 9 bases of the junction left unmatched. The CDR3 loop spans 15 amino acids. Germline V gene lookup returns CDR1 KGHSH and CDR2 LQKENI. Here the CDR3 reads CASSPSGQGYEKLFF. CDR3 DNA sequence: TGTGCCAGCTCTCCCTCCGGACAGGGTTATGAAAAACTGTTTTTT.

This clone was seen a single time. V gene TRBV7-3 combines with J gene TRBJ2-7; 9 bases line up with TRBD1. The length of the CDR3 is 13 residues. The trim removed 5 bases at V and 3 bases at J, leaving 2 bases unmatched. Germline-derived CDR1 and CDR2 are SGHTA and FQGTGA. The CDR3 bases are TGTGCCAGCAGCAGGGGACAGGGCTACGAGCAGTACTTC. Residues: CASSRGQGYEQYF.

The chain joins TRBV6-5 to TRBJ2-7; D unclear. With 2 bases removed from V and 0 bases from J, the gap between germline ends came to 11 bases. The CDR3 totals 15 residues. The germline CDR1 and CDR2 sequences are MNHEY and SVGAGI. CDR3 protein: CASSYVAQSSYEQYF. CDR3 DNA sequence: TGTGCCAGCAGTTACGTGGCCCAAAGCTCCTACGAGCAGTACTTC.

The rearrangement joins TRBV5-4 to TRBJ2-4; TRBD2 matches 13 bases. The CDR3 is 19 amino acids. The V gene's germline CDR1 is SGHNT and CDR2 YYREEE (reference sequence). The V and J ends lost 0 bases and 0 bases, in that order; junction bases with no gene match: 6. CDR3 bases: TGTGCCAGCAGCTTGGGGACTAGCGGGGGCCTACTAGCCAAAAACATTCAGTACTTC. It specifies CASSLGTSGGLLAKNIQYF. The full variable domain, its missing parts supplied by reference TRBV5-4 and TRBJ2-4, is ETGVTQSPTHLIKTRGQQVTLRCSSQSGHNTVSWYQQALGQGPQFIFQYYREEENGRGNFPPRFSGLQFPNYSSELNVNALELDDSALYLCASSLGTSGGLLAKNIQYFGAGTRLSVL.